The next 26 T cell receptor beta chains were all read from a single sample in a study of blood T cell repertoires in COVID-19. TCRdb keeps only in-frame clones here, not all; method: immunoSEQ multiplex PCR. This sample has approximately 110,000 clones; roughly 85% occur once, and the top ten carry around 13%. Specimen: peripheral blood. The receptor set was obtained from a human donor in a cohort sampled during active COVID-19.

V is TRBV28 and J is TRBJ2-3; D may be TRBD2 (6 bases). The CDR3 extends over 12 amino acids. The ends were cut back, 3 bases at V and 9 bases at J, with 10 bases in the middle. Germline V gene data show CDR1 as MDHEN and CDR2 as SYDVKM. CDR3 loop: CASSLGTLTQYF. The CDR3 bases are TGTGCCAGCAGTTTGGGGACTTTGACGCAGTATTTT.

This clone was counted only a few times. The J gene is TRBJ2-2, the V gene TRBV6-1; D is unresolved. The germline V gene encodes CDR1 MNHNS and CDR2 SASEGT. The V and J ends lost 3 bases and 0 bases respectively, with 8 bases between them. This CDR3 has 15 residues. In DNA, the CDR3 is TGTGCCAGCAGTGAGGGCAGAGCGAACACCGGGGAGCTGTTTTTT. Translation gives CASSEGRANTGELFF.

This CDR3 reads CASNQGTHNEQFF. CDR3 coding DNA: TGCGCCAGCAACCAGGGTACGCACAATGAGCAGTTCTTC. The V call is TRBV5-1, the J call TRBJ2-1, with a possible D match to TRBD1 (5 bases). The CDR3 consists of 13 residues. The V end was cut by 6 bases, the J end by 5 bases, with 12 bases between. Looked up from germline, CDR1 is SGHRS and CDR2 is YFSETQ.

This chain links TRBV7-2 with TRBJ2-5; D might be TRBD2 (6 bases). The V gene lost 1 base and the J gene lost 2 bases, with 11 bases spanning the gap. The CDR3 covers 15 residues. Germline CDR1 reads SGHTA; CDR2 reads FQGNSA. The CDR3, as DNA: TGTGCCAGCAGCTTAGTTCTAGCGAGGCAAGAGACCCAGTACTTC. It encodes CASSLVLARQETQYF. The full variable domain, its missing parts supplied by reference TRBV7-2 and TRBJ2-5, is GAGVSQSPSNKVTEKGKDVELRCDPISGHTALYWYRQSLGQGLEFLIYFQGNSAPDKSGLPSDRFSAERTGGSVSTLTIQRTQQEDSAVYLCASSLVLARQETQYFGPGTRLLVL.

This clone was picked up one time. The chain carries TRBV19 and TRBJ1-1; D might be TRBD1 (6 bases). Trimming took off 4 bases at V and 0 bases at J, with 18 bases between the two ends. Looked up from germline, CDR1 is LNHDA and CDR2 is SQIVND (reference sequence). There are 17 residues in the CDR3. The CDR3 spells CASSTPPRQAMNTEAFF. CDR3 in DNA: TGTGCCAGTAGTACCCCTCCCCGACAGGCGATGAACACTGAAGCTTTCTTT.

The chain has TRBV13 and TRBJ1-1, with 7 bases fitting TRBD1. This CDR3 region has 15 residues. Germline V gene sequence: CDR1 PRHDT, CDR2 FYEKMQ (reference sequence). V dropped 2 bases and J dropped 5; count of bases not matched to a gene: 8. CDR3 coding DNA: TGTGCCAGCAGCTTAAGGGACAGAATAAATACTGAAGCTTTCTTT. It encodes CASSLRDRINTEAFF.

The chain couples TRBV6-4 to TRBJ1-1; D possibly corresponds to TRBD1 (6 bases). V lost 3 bases and J 5 bases, leaving 10 bases between the germline ends. Germline V gene lookup returns CDR1 MRHNA and CDR2 SNTAGT. The CDR3 sequence is 13 residues long. The CDR3, as DNA: TGTGCCAGCAGTGAGGGGGCAGGAACTGAAGCTTTCTTT. It is translated as CASSEGAGTEAFF.

The chain uses TRBV5-1 and TRBJ2-3; 7 bases are a match to TRBD1. The CDR3 spans 14 residues. The V gene end was trimmed by 0 bases and the J gene end by 5 bases; junction bases not matched to a gene: 3. CDR1 and CDR2 from the germline V gene are SGHRS and YFSETQ. The CDR3 nucleotides are TGCGCCAGCAGCTTGGACAGGGGTTTAGATACGCAGTATTTT. Translating gives CASSLDRGLDTQYF. The full variable domain, completed using reference TRBV5-1 and TRBJ2-3, is KAGVTQTPRYLIKTRGQQVTLSCSPISGHRSVSWYQQTPGQGLQFLFEYFSETQRNKGNFPGRFSGRQFSNSRSEMNVSTLELGDSALYLCASSLDRGLDTQYFGPGTRLTVL.

The chain couples TRBV5-1 to TRBJ2-7; 13 positions match TRBD2. The CDR3 is 17 residues long. The J segment lost 2 bases and the V segment lost 0 bases, leaving 5 bases of the junction unmatched. Germline V CDR1 and CDR2: SGHRS, YFSETQ. Here the CDR3 DNA reads TGCGCCAGCAGCTTGGGGACTAGCGGGGGCCTTACCTACGAGCAGTACTTC. As protein: CASSLGTSGGLTYEQYF. The variable domain in full, with the rest retrieved from reference TRBV5-1 and TRBJ2-7, is KAGVTQTPRYLIKTRGQQVTLSCSPISGHRSVSWYQQTPGQGLQFLFEYFSETQRNKGNFPGRFSGRQFSNSRSEMNVSTLELGDSALYLCASSLGTSGGLTYEQYFGPGTRLTVT.

This chain connects TRBV6-2 or TRBV6-3 to TRBJ2-7; TRBD1 agrees at 8 bases. This CDR3 region has 15 residues. Germline assignment: CDR1 MNHEY and CDR2 SVGEGT. V dropped 2 bases and J dropped 2; count of bases not matched to a gene: 5. CDR3 nucleotides: TGTGCCAGCAGTTACGGACAGGGAGACACCTACGAGCAGTACTTC. Translation: CASSYGQGDTYEQYF.

The chain joins TRBV20-1 to TRBJ2-7, with TRBD1 matching 7 bases. The CDR3 spans 14 residues. From germline, CDR1 is DFQATT and CDR2 SNEGSKA (reference sequence). V lost 3 bases, J lost 6 bases, and 11 bases stayed unmatched. The CDR3 protein is CSASAGTEGSEQYF. CDR3 sequence (DNA): TGCAGTGCTAGTGCCGGGACAGAAGGATCCGAGCAGTACTTC.

This clone was seen only a few times. The chain combines TRBV5-1 with TRBJ2-1; TRBD2 aligns across 11 bases. The CDR3 is 15 amino acids. J lost 8 bases, V lost 4 bases, and 8 bases had no gene match. CDR1 and CDR2 from the germline V gene are SGHRS and YFSETQ. CDR3 amino acids: CASSGSGGGLDEQFF. The CDR3 DNA reads as TGCGCCAGCAGCGGTAGCGGGGGGGGGCTGGATGAGCAGTTCTTC.

The chain employs TRBV30 and TRBJ1-5, with 7 positions matching TRBD1. Germline CDR1 and CDR2: GTSNPN and SVGIG (reference sequence). The V segment lost 3 bases and the J segment 7 bases; nucleotides outside the gene matches: 9. The CDR3 covers 14 residues. The CDR3 protein is CAWRRTGRKQPQHF. CDR3 in DNA: TGTGCCTGGAGACGGACAGGTAGGAAACAGCCCCAGCATTTT.

This clone has just a few counts. V and J are TRBV6-6 and TRBJ2-7; 9 bases are shared with TRBD1. Germline-derived CDR1 and CDR2 are MNHNY and SVGAGI (reference sequence). The junction had 3 bases not matched to a gene; V was cut back by 0 bases and J by 6 bases. The CDR3 contains 14 residues. CDR3 in amino acids: CASSYSDRGPEQYF. The CDR3, as DNA: TGTGCCAGCAGTTACTCGGACAGGGGTCCCGAGCAGTACTTC.

In this sample, this clone turned up once. The chain has TRBV6-6 and TRBJ2-3, with D unclear. From germline, CDR1 is MNHNY and CDR2 SVGAGI (reference sequence). This CDR3 comprises 14 residues. V was cut by 4 bases and J by 2 bases, with 10 bases left in between. The CDR3 sequence is CASSSDGYTDTQYF. CDR3 sequence (DNA): TGTGCCAGCAGTTCTGACGGGTACACAGATACGCAGTATTTT.

J is TRBJ2-7 and V is TRBV5-4; D might be TRBD2 (6 bases). Germline V gives CDR1 SGHNT, CDR2 YYREEE (reference sequence). With 4 bases removed from V and 3 bases from J, the gap between germline ends came to 14 bases. CDR3 length: 14 amino acids. CDR3 amino acids: CASSPGVGSYEQYF. The CDR3 nucleotides read TGTGCCAGCAGCCCGGGGGTAGGCAGCTACGAGCAGTACTTC.

The V call is TRBV9, the J call TRBJ1-3; 7 bases line up with TRBD1. CDR3 length: 15 amino acids. Germline V lookup: CDR1 SGDLS, CDR2 YYNGEE. V was clipped by 0 bases and J by 3 bases; unmatched bases: 3. CDR3 nucleotides: TGTGCCAGCAGCGTAGGAGGGGGCAATGGAAACACCATATATTTT. This sequence encodes CASSVGGGNGNTIYF.

The chain employs TRBV9 and TRBJ1-6; D unresolved. V was shortened by 0 bases and J by 4 bases, with 8 bases between the two germline ends. CDR3 size: 15 residues. Germline V gene sequence: CDR1 SGDLS, CDR2 YYNGEE. DNA for the CDR3: TGTGCCAGCAGCGTAGGGACTCGATATAATTCACCCCTCCACTTT. It codes for CASSVGTRYNSPLHF.

This chain uses TRBV28 with TRBJ1-4; 8 bases line up with TRBD1. This CDR3 is built from 14 residues. The J segment lost 8 bases and the V segment lost 2 bases, leaving 4 bases of the junction unmatched. In germline, CDR1 is MDHEN, CDR2 SYDVKM. The CDR3 DNA sequence: TGTGCCAGCAGTTTAGGGACAGGATTCGAAAAACTGTTTTTT. Its translation: CASSLGTGFEKLFF.

The chain recombines TRBV7-2 with TRBJ2-6; D not resolved. Germline CDR1 is SGHTA and CDR2 is FQGNSA. V dropped 4 bases and J dropped 3 bases, with 4 bases sitting between them. This CDR3 comprises 13 residues. The CDR3 loop reads CASSYYGANVLTF. The CDR3 DNA reads as TGTGCCAGCAGCTACTATGGGGCCAACGTCCTGACTTTC.

The chain employs TRBV5-1 and TRBJ1-4, with TRBD1 matching over 7 bases. This CDR3 has 17 amino acids. Germline CDR1 is SGHRS and CDR2 is YFSETQ. The J segment lost 0 bases and the V segment lost 0 bases, leaving 5 bases of the junction unmatched. DNA for the CDR3: TGCGCCAGCAGCTTGGCCGGGACAGCCACAACTAATGAAAAACTGTTTTTT. Its protein is CASSLAGTATTNEKLFF.

The chain combines TRBV10-3 with TRBJ2-7; 7 bases are shared with TRBD1. V lost 10 bases and J lost 2; bases outside the gene matches: 8. Germline CDR1 ENHRY, CDR2 SYGVKD. The CDR3 sequence is 13 residues long. Here the CDR3 reads CATSGTDPYEQYF. DNA of the CDR3: TGTGCCACCTCCGGGACAGATCCCTACGAGCAGTACTTC.

The chain recombines TRBV28 with TRBJ2-7, with D possibly matching TRBD2 (5 bases). V was cut by 1 base and J by 1 base, with 11 bases left in between. This CDR3 contains 15 residues. Germline V CDR1 and CDR2: MDHEN, SYDVKM. DNA of the CDR3: TGTGCCAGCAGTTTATCTGGGGTAGCGTCCTACGAGCAGTACTTC. It yields the protein CASSLSGVASYEQYF.

This clone was recorded once. The chain has TRBV5-1 and TRBJ2-6; no clear D gene. Germline V gene sequence: CDR1 SGHRS, CDR2 YFSETQ. The CDR3 consists of 15 residues. Between the trimmed V and J ends, which lost 4 bases and 1 base, there was a span of 9 bases. CDR3 residues: CASSLTESGANVLTF. In DNA form, the CDR3 reads TGCGCCAGCAGCCTGACGGAGTCTGGGGCCAACGTCCTGACTTTC.

The J gene is TRBJ1-1, the V gene TRBV25-1, with 9 nucleotides matching TRBD1. V shed 3 bases, J shed 5 bases, and the junction held 4 bases outside the gene matches. CDR1 is MGHDK and CDR2 is SYGVNS in the germline V gene. CDR3 length: 14 residues. The CDR3 reads CASSDGQGLTEAFF. For the CDR3, the DNA is TGTGCCAGCAGTGATGGACAGGGGTTAACTGAAGCTTTCTTT.

This chain links TRBV5-1 with TRBJ1-1, with 9 bases that match TRBD1. V lost 4 bases and J lost 5; bases outside the gene matches: 6. Germline CDR1 SGHRS, CDR2 YFSETQ. The CDR3 is 14 residues long. Here the CDR3 DNA reads TGCGCCAGCAGCGTACAGGGGGCGGGAACTGAAGCTTTCTTT. Residues: CASSVQGAGTEAFF.